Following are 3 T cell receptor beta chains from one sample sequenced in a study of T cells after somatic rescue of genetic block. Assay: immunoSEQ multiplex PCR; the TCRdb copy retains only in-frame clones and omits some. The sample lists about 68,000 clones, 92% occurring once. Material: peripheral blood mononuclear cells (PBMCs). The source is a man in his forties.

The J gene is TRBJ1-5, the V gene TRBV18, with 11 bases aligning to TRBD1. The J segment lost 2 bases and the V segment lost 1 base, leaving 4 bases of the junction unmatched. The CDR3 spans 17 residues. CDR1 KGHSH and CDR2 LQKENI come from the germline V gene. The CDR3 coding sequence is TGTGCCAGCTCACCACTTGGGACAGGGGGTCGCAATCAGCCCCAGCATTTT. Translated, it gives CASSPLGTGGRNQPQHF.

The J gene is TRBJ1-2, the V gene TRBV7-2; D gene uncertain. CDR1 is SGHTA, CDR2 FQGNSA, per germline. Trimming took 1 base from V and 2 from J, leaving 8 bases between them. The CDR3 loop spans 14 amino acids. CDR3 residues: CASSLGPGNYGYTF. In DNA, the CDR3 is TGTGCCAGCAGCTTAGGGCCAGGCAACTATGGCTACACCTTC. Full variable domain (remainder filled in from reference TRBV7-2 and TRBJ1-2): GAGVSQSPSNKVTEKGKDVELRCDPISGHTALYWYRQSLGQGLEFLIYFQGNSAPDKSGLPSDRFSAERTGGSVSTLTIQRTQQEDSAVYLCASSLGPGNYGYTFGSGTRLTVV.

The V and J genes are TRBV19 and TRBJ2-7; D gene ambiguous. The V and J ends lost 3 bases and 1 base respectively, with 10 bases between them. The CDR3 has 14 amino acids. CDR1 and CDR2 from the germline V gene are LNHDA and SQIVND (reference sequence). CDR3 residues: CASSIWSGSYEQYF. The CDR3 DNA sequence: TGTGCCAGTAGTATTTGGTCAGGTTCCTACGAGCAGTACTTC.